These T cell receptor beta chains were read from a single sample in a study of blood T cell repertoires in COVID-19. TCRdb's copy holds only in-frame clones and misses some; the assay was immunoSEQ multiplex PCR. The table includes some 250,000 clones, 82% detected once. Input material: peripheral blood. The receptors originated from a woman in her sixties with active or convalescent COVID-19. CDR3s include the opening cysteine and the closing phenylalanine or tryptophan. A D gene is named only where the DNA matches it firmly. Part of the rows lack a size; the others show once, few, many or a class for expanded clones.

CASSLLSSNVLTF	TGTGCCAGCAGCTTACTGAGTTCCAACGTCCTGACTTTC	TRBJ2-6	.	TRBV13	.
CASSQAKTGFGYTF	TGTGCCAGCAGCCAAGCGAAAACAGGGTTTGGCTACACCTTC	TRBJ1-2	.	TRBV4-2	.
CASTLGLNTEAFF	TGTGCCAGCACCTTGGGCCTGAACACTGAAGCTTTCTTT	TRBJ1-1	few	TRBV12-3/TRBV12-4	.
CASSHLGQLLNTEAFF	TGCGCCAGCAGCCATCTCGGACAGCTGTTGAACACTGAAGCTTTCTTT	TRBJ1-1	.	TRBV4-1	.
CASSLGDRQAFF	TGTGCCAGCAGCTTGGGGGACAGACAAGCTTTCTTT	TRBJ1-1	.	TRBV5-6	TRBD1
CASSLNPGVEAFF	TGTGCCAGCAGCTTAAACCCCGGGGTTGAAGCTTTCTTT	TRBJ1-1	.	TRBV11-3	.
CASSIQGGETQYF	TGTGCCAGCTCAATTCAGGGTGGAGAGACCCAGTACTTC	TRBJ2-5	.	TRBV18	.
CASTRRGTGELFF	TGTGCCAGCACCCGAAGAGGGACCGGGGAGCTGTTTTTT	TRBJ2-2	.	TRBV6-6	.
CASSPQDRGNTNYGYTF	TGTGCCAGCAGCCCCCAGGACAGGGGAAATACTAACTATGGCTACACCTTC	TRBJ1-2	.	TRBV7-8	TRBD1
CASSPTGLNEKLFF	TGTGCCAGCAGCCCCACAGGGCTTAATGAAAAACTGTTTTTT	TRBJ1-4	once	TRBV6-5	.
CASSPNTGLNEKLFF	TGTGCCAGCAGCCCCAATACCGGACTTAATGAAAAACTGTTTTTT	TRBJ1-4	.	TRBV9	.
CASSGLLLNGYTF	TGTGCCAGCAGCGGACTCTTACTTAATGGCTACACCTTC	TRBJ1-2	.	TRBV9	.
CASSLAPDRQETQYF	TGTGCCAGCAGCTTAGCCCCTGACAGGCAAGAGACCCAGTACTTC	TRBJ2-5	.	TRBV7-6	.
CASSVGHQGGRSTDTQYF	TGTGCCAGCAGCGTCGGCCACCAAGGGGGCCGGAGCACAGATACGCAGTATTTT	TRBJ2-3	.	TRBV9	TRBD1
CASSLDLGSGYGYTF	TGTGCCAGCAGCTTAGATCTCGGAAGCGGTTATGGCTACACCTTC	TRBJ1-2	.	TRBV11-2	.
CASSSTGQGTDTQYF	TGTGCCAGCAGCTCCACGGGACAGGGCACAGATACGCAGTATTTT	TRBJ2-3	.	TRBV14	TRBD1
CASSGRTGAGNTIYF	TGTGCCAGCAGCGGCCGGACAGGGGCTGGAAACACCATATATTTT	TRBJ1-3	.	TRBV7-8	TRBD1
CASSVSAGQPQHF	TGTGCCAGCAGCGTCTCCGCGGGGCAGCCCCAGCATTTT	TRBJ1-5	.	TRBV9	.
CATSRRTSEETQYF	TGTGCCACCAGCAGACGGACTTCCGAAGAGACCCAGTACTTC	TRBJ2-5	once	TRBV15	.
CASSQEWQVSYGYTF	TGTGCCAGCAGCCAAGAGTGGCAGGTGAGCTATGGCTACACCTTC	TRBJ1-2	.	TRBV3-1/TRBV3-2	.
CASRYGDGRDGYTF	TGTGCCAGCAGATATGGAGATGGGAGGGACGGCTACACCTTC	TRBJ1-2	.	TRBV6-6	.
CSVDGQAGHEQYF	TGCAGCGTTGACGGACAGGCCGGACACGAGCAGTACTTC	TRBJ2-7	.	TRBV29-1	TRBD1
CASSYRGGSIEKLFF	TGTGCCAGCAGTTACCGGGGAGGCAGTATTGAAAAACTGTTTTTT	TRBJ1-4	.	TRBV6-5	.
CASTPGQLNSPLHF	TGTGCCAGCACCCCGGGACAGCTAAATTCACCCCTCCACTTT	TRBJ1-6	few	TRBV2	TRBD1
CASSLLPMNTEAFF	TGTGCCAGCAGCTTACTACCAATGAACACTGAAGCTTTCTTT	TRBJ1-1	.	TRBV7-2	.
CASSYSGTSGVFQETQYF	TGTGCCAGCAGTTATTCCGGGACTAGCGGGGTTTTCCAAGAGACCCAGTACTTC	TRBJ2-5	.	TRBV28	TRBD2
CASSPGASGVSETQYF	TGTGCCAGCAGCCCTGGGGCTAGCGGGGTGTCAGAGACCCAGTACTTC	TRBJ2-5	.	TRBV5-6	TRBD2
CASSLPLGARETQYF	TGCGCCAGCAGCCTCCCCCTTGGGGCAAGAGAGACCCAGTACTTC	TRBJ2-5	.	TRBV5-1	.
CASSEAPVRAGVNQPQHF	TGTGCCAGCAGTGAGGCGCCTGTAAGGGCAGGGGTTAATCAGCCCCAGCATTTT	TRBJ1-5	few	TRBV6-1	.
CASSTGDSPLGETQYF	TGCGCCAGCAGCACGGGGGACAGTCCCTTGGGGGAGACCCAGTACTTC	TRBJ2-5	.	TRBV5-1	.
CASSERLAGGLQETQYF	TGTGCCAGCAGTGAAAGGCTAGCGGGGGGGCTCCAAGAGACCCAGTACTTC	TRBJ2-5	.	TRBV6-1	TRBD2
CASSRDRGLGTEAFF	TGTGCCAGCAGTCGGGACAGGGGGCTTGGGACTGAAGCTTTCTTT	TRBJ1-1	.	TRBV6-5	TRBD1
CASSRTPGQSVSGNTIYF	TGTGCCAGCAGCAGGACTCCGGGACAGAGTGTCTCTGGAAACACCATATATTTT	TRBJ1-3	once	TRBV5-4	TRBD1
CASRPDRGDEKLFF	TGTGCCAGCAGACCGGACAGGGGAGATGAAAAACTGTTTTTT	TRBJ1-4	once	TRBV2	TRBD1
CASSLDYPGTRRTDTQYF	TGTGCCAGCAGCTTAGATTACCCCGGGACTAGGCGCACAGATACGCAGTATTTT	TRBJ2-3	.	TRBV7-2	TRBD2
CASRATGVSGNTIYF	TGTGCCAGCAGGGCGACAGGGGTCTCTGGAAACACCATATATTTT	TRBJ1-3	.	TRBV14	TRBD1
CASSELRGVSGNTIYF	TGTGCCAGCAGTGAATTACGGGGGGTCTCTGGAAACACCATATATTTT	TRBJ1-3	.	TRBV25-1	.
CASWGQTLVETQYF	TGTGCCAGCTGGGGGCAGACTCTCGTAGAGACCCAGTACTTC	TRBJ2-5	.	TRBV6-5	.
CASSPDTRQGANQPQHF	TGCGCCAGCAGCCCCGATACCCGACAGGGGGCAAATCAGCCCCAGCATTTT	TRBJ1-5	once	TRBV4-1	TRBD1
CAISRLTGGSAEAFF	TGTGCCATCAGTCGCTTAACAGGGGGCTCCGCTGAAGCTTTCTTT	TRBJ1-1	.	TRBV10-3	TRBD1
CASSDAGLRTGELFF	TGTGCCAGCAGCGACGCGGGACTTCGGACCGGGGAGCTGTTTTTT	TRBJ2-2	.	TRBV7-6	.
CASSPPITRQETQYF	TGTGCCAGCTCACCACCGATAACTAGACAAGAGACCCAGTACTTC	TRBJ2-5	.	TRBV18	.
CASSPQGGRTEAFF	TGTGCCAGCAGCCCACAGGGGGGAAGGACTGAAGCTTTCTTT	TRBJ1-1	once	TRBV2	TRBD1
CASSEDQGYTEAFF	TGTGCCAGCAGTGAAGATCAGGGGTACACTGAAGCTTTCTTT	TRBJ1-1	.	TRBV2	.
CASSLAGVNYGYTF	TGTGCCAGCAGCTTGGCAGGGGTTAACTATGGCTACACCTTC	TRBJ1-2	.	TRBV5-8	.
CASRTQANEMNTEAFF	TGTGCCAGTAGGACACAGGCCAACGAGATGAACACTGAAGCTTTCTTT	TRBJ1-1	.	TRBV19	.
CASSKGAGDQPQHF	TGTGCCAGCAGCAAAGGGGCGGGGGATCAGCCCCAGCATTTT	TRBJ1-5	.	TRBV21-1	.
CASSEALGRGTEQFF	TGTGCCAGCAGTGAAGCGCTGGGGCGGGGGACGGAGCAGTTCTTC	TRBJ2-1	.	TRBV6-1	TRBD2
CASSYPRGGPNTGELFF	TGTGCCAGCAGTTACCCCCGGGGGGGCCCGAACACCGGGGAGCTGTTTTTT	TRBJ2-2	.	TRBV6-2/TRBV6-3	TRBD2
CASSLEQGPPLNYGYTF	TGTGCCAGCAGCTTGGAACAGGGGCCTCCACTAAACTATGGCTACACCTTC	TRBJ1-2	.	TRBV5-5	TRBD1
CASSLTGGINTGELFF	TGCGCCAGCAGCTTGACAGGGGGCATTAACACCGGGGAGCTGTTTTTT	TRBJ2-2	.	TRBV5-1	TRBD1
CASQGGSGNTIYF	TGTGCGTCACAGGGGGGCTCTGGAAACACCATATATTTT	TRBJ1-3	.	TRBV7-9	TRBD1
CAWSRGGDTDTQYF	TGTGCCTGGAGTCGGGGGGGGGACACAGATACGCAGTATTTT	TRBJ2-3	.	TRBV30	TRBD2